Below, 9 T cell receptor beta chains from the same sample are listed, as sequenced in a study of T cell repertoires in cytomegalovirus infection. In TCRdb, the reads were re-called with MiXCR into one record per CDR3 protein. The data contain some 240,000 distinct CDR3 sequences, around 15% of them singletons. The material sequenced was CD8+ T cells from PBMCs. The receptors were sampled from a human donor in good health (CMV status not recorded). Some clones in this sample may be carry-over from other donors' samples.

Here the CDR3 reads CASSYSRGRTYNEQFF. CDR3 DNA: TGTGCCAGCAGTTACTCTCGGGGGAGAACTTACAATGAGCAGTTCTTC. The chain has TRBV6-5 and TRBJ2-1, with TRBD2 as a possible D gene (6 bases). Germline V CDR1 and CDR2: MNHEY, SVGAGI. V dropped 0 bases and J dropped 4 bases, with 13 bases sitting between them. The CDR3 has 16 residues.

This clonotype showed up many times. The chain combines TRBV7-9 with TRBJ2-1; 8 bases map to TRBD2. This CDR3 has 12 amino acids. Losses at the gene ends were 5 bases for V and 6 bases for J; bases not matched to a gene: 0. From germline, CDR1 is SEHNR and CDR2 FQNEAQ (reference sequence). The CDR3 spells CASSTSGNEQFF. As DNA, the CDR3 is TGTGCCAGCAGCACTAGCGGCAATGAGCAGTTCTTC.

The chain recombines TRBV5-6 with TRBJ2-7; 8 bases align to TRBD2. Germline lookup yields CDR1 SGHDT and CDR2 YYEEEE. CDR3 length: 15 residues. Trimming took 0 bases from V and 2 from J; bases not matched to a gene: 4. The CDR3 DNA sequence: TGTGCCAGCAGCTTGGGACTAGCGTTAACCTACGAGCAGTACTTC. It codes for CASSLGLALTYEQYF.

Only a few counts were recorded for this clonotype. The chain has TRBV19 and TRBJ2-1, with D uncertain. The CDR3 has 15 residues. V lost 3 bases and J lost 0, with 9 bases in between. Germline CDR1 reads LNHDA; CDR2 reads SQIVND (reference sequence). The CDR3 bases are TGTGCCAGTAGTATCACCCAGAGCTCCTACAATGAGCAGTTCTTC. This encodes CASSITQSSYNEQFF.

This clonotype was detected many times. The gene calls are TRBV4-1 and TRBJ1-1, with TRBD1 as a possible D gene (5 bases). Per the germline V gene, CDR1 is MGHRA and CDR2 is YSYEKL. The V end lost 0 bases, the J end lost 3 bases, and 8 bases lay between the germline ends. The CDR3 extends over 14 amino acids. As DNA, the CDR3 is TGCGCCAGCAGCCAAGATATGGGGGACACTGAAGCTTTCTTT. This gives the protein CASSQDMGDTEAFF.

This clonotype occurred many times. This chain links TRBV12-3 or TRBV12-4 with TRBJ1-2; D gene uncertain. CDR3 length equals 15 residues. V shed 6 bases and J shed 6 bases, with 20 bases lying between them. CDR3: CASSASAGLKNGYTF. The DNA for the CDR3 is TGTGCCAGCAGCGCCTCCGCGGGTTTGAAAAATGGCTACACCTTC.

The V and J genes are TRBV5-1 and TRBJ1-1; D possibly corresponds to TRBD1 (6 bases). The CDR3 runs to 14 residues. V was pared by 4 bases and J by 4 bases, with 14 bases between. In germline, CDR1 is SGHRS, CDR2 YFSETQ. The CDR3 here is CASSAEGGSTEAFF. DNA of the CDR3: TGCGCCAGCAGCGCCGAGGGGGGGTCCACTGAAGCTTTCTTT.

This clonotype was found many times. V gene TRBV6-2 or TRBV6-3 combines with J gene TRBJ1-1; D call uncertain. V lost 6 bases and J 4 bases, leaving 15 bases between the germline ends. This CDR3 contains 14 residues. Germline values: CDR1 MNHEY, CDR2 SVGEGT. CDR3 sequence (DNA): TGTGCCAGCAGCCCCAGTACGTGGGGCACTGAAGCTTTCTTT. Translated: CASSPSTWGTEAFF.

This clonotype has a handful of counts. Here the CDR3 reads CAISDVTGSSYEQYF. Written as DNA, the CDR3 is TGTGCCATCAGTGACGTGACAGGGAGCTCCTACGAGCAGTACTTC. This rearrangement joins TRBV10-3 to TRBJ2-7, with 7 bases identical to TRBD1. The V and J ends lost 3 bases and 0 bases, in that order; junction bases with no gene match: 5. This CDR3 has 15 residues. CDR1 is ENHRY and CDR2 is SYGVKD in the germline V gene.